In this sample, the clone carrying this TCR beta chain turned up a few times. Deletions cut 7 bases from V and 0 bases from J, with 8 bases between. CDR1 and CDR2 (germline): SGHNT, YYREEE (reference sequence). The CDR3 loop spans 14 amino acids. The sample belongs to a study of T cell repertoires in cytomegalovirus infection. TCRdb itself ran the reads through MiXCR, one entry per CDR3 protein. Among about 360,000 distinct CDR3 sequences listed, around 18% were seen once. The sequenced material came from PBMCs. The chain joins TRBV5-4 to TRBJ2-6, with D unresolved. The origin of this receptor is a human donor in good health (CMV status not recorded). Some clones in this sample may be carry-over from other donors' samples. The CDR3, as DNA: TGTGCCAGCTTCCGGCCCTCTGGGGCCAACGTCCTGACTTTC. Translation gives CASFRPSGANVLTF.